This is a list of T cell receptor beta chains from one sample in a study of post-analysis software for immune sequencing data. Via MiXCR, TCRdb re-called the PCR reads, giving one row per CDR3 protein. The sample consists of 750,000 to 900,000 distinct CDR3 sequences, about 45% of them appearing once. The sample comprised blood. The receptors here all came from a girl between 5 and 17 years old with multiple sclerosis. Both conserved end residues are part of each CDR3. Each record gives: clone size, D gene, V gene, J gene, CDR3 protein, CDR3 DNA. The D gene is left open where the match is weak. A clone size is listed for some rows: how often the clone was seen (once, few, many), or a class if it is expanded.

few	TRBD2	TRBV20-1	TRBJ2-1	CSARDPTSGSFNALNEQFF	TGCAGTGCTAGAGATCCCACTAGCGGGAGTTTCAATGCATTGAATGAGCAGTTCTTC
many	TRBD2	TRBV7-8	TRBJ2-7	CASSLAQASGRDEQYF	TGTGCCAGCAGCTTAGCGCAGGCTAGCGGGAGGGACGAGCAGTACTTC
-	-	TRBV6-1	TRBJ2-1	CASSEGSPGPRGNEQFF	TGTGCCAGCAGTGAAGGATCACCGGGCCCCCGGGGCAATGAGCAGTTCTTC
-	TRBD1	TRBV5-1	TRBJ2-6	CASTPQGVSGANVLTF	TGCGCCAGCACCCCGCAGGGGGTGTCTGGGGCCAACGTCCTGACTTTC
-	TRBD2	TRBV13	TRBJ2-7	CACSPPPGGYEQYF	TGTGCCTGCAGCCCTCCCCCCGGGGGGTACGAGCAGTACTTC
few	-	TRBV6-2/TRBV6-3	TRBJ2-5	CASRQPGSSQETQYF	TGTGCCAGCAGGCAGCCGGGGTCCAGCCAGGAGACCCAGTACTTC
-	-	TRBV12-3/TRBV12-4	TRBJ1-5	CASAGHFNQPQHF	TGTGCCAGCGCCGGACATTTCAATCAGCCCCAGCATTTT
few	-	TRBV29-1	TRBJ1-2	CSVGEPEKGGYTF	TGCAGCGTGGGGGAACCGGAAAAAGGCGGCTACACCTTC
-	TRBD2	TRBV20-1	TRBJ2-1	CSASRLAGGPQEQFF	TGCAGTGCTAGCCGACTAGCGGGAGGGCCTCAGGAGCAGTTCTTC
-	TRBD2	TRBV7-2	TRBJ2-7	CASSLDGGSDEQYF	TGTGCCAGCAGCTTAGACGGCGGGAGCGACGAGCAGTACTTC
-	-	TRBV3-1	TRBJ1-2	CASSQDSALPYGYTF	TGTGCCAGCAGCCAAGATTCGGCGCTTCCCTATGGCTACACCTTC
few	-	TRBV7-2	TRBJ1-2	CASSQPLPGRYGYTF	TGTGCCAGCAGCCAGCCCCTTCCCGGGAGGTATGGCTACACCTTC
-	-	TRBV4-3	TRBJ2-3	CASSQDLASADTQYF	TGCGCCAGCAGCCAAGATCTCGCGAGCGCGGATACGCAGTATTTT
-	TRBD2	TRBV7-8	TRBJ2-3	CASSLAPSGRTDTQYF	TGTGCCAGCAGCTTAGCTCCTAGCGGGAGGACAGATACGCAGTATTTT
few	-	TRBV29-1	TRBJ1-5	CSVVTRDSNQPQHF	TGCAGCGTTGTAACCAGGGATAGCAATCAGCCCCAGCATTTT
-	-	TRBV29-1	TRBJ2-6	CSVEFGQGANVLTF	TGCAGCGTTGAGTTTGGTCAAGGGGCCAACGTCCTGACTTTC
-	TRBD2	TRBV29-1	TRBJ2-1	CSVGLAGPQNEQFF	TGCAGCGTTGGCCTAGCGGGACCCCAAAATGAGCAGTTCTTC
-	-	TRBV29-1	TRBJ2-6	CSVEWAHSGADVLTF	TGCAGCGTTGAATGGGCCCATTCTGGGGCCGACGTCCTGACTTTC
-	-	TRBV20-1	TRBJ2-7	CSATRLGEQYF	TGCAGTGCTACCCGGCTTGGGGAGCAGTACTTC
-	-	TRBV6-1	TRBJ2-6	CASSGGEGANVLTF	TGTGCCAGCAGTGGAGGGGAGGGGGCCAACGTCCTGACTTTC
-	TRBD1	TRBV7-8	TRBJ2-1	CASSPRPEGARIYNEQFF	TGTGCCAGCAGCCCTCGACCCGAGGGGGCACGGATATACAATGAGCAGTTCTTC
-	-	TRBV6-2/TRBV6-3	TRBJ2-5	CASSYSLGRQETQYF	TGTGCCAGCAGTTACTCCCTGGGACGGCAAGAGACCCAGTACTTC
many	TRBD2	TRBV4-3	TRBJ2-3	CASSLGLAATDTQYF	TGCGCCAGCAGCCTGGGACTAGCGGCCACAGATACGCAGTATTTT
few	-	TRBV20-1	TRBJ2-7	CSARDQRTVVYEQYF	TGCAGTGCTAGAGATCAGAGGACAGTCGTCTACGAGCAGTACTTC
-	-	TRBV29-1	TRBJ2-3	CSLLDVGTDTQYF	TGCAGCCTCTTAGATGTGGGCACAGATACGCAGTATTTT
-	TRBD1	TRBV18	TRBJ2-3	CASSPRLRQGVLRGTDTQYF	TGTGCCAGCTCGCCACGACTGAGACAGGGGGTTCTACGAGGCACAGATACGCAGTATTTT
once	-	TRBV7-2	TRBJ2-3	CASSLAPTSWGTDTQYF	TGTGCCAGCAGCTTAGCGCCTACTAGCTGGGGCACAGATACGCAGTATTTT
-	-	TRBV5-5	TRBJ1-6	CASSLGAGLNNSPLHF	TGTGCCAGCAGCTTGGGGGCAGGGCTGAATAATTCACCCCTCCACTTT
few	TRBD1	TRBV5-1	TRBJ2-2	CASTSWTGENTGELFF	TGCGCCAGCACCTCGTGGACAGGGGAGAACACCGGGGAGCTGTTTTTT
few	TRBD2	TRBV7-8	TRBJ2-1	CASSLAGAGGLGEQFF	TGTGCCAGCAGCTTAGCTGGCGCGGGAGGGTTGGGTGAGCAGTTCTTC
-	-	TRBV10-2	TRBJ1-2	CASSETTANYGYTF	TGCGCCAGCAGTGAAACCACCGCTAACTATGGCTACACCTTC
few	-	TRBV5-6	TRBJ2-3	CASSLGRDYGTDTQYF	TGTGCCAGCAGCTTAGGGCGCGACTATGGTACAGATACGCAGTATTTT
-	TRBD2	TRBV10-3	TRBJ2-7	CAISESSGRSHEQYF	TGTGCCATCAGTGAGTCAAGCGGGAGATCCCACGAGCAGTACTTC
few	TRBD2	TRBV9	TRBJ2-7	CASSVGLAGDEQYF	TGTGCCAGCAGCGTAGGACTAGCGGGAGACGAGCAGTACTTC
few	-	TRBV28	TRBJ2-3	CASSRQAASTDTQYF	TGTGCCAGCAGTCGCCAAGCGGCTAGCACAGATACGCAGTATTTT
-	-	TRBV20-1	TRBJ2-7	CSARDGNRGGYEQYF	TGCAGTGCTAGAGATGGGAACAGGGGGGGCTACGAGCAGTACTTC
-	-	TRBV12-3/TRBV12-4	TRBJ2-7	CASSLEAGKQYF	TGTGCCAGCAGTTTAGAGGCGGGCAAGCAGTACTTC
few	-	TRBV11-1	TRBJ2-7	CASSLIRGTKNEQYF	TGTGCCAGCAGCTTAATCCGAGGGACCAAAAACGAGCAGTACTTC
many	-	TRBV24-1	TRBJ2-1	CATSDPGQTSSYNEQFF	TGTGCCACCAGTGACCCCGGACAGACGAGCTCCTACAATGAGCAGTTCTTC
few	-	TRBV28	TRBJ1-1	CASSFSRAGGSEAFF	TGTGCCAGCAGTTTCTCCCGGGCGGGGGGTTCTGAAGCTTTCTTT
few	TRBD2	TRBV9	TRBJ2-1	CASSVDGTRNEQFF	TGTGCCAGCAGCGTAGACGGGACTAGGAATGAGCAGTTCTTC
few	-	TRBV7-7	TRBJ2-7	CASSPAGDDEQYF	TGTGCTAGCAGCCCTGCAGGGGATGACGAGCAGTACTTC
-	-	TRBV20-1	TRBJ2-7	CSALKGASGYYEQYF	TGCAGTGCTCTCAAGGGGGCTAGCGGCTATTACGAGCAGTACTTC
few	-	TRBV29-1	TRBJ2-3	CSAVRASTDTQYF	TGCAGCGCGGTCCGGGCTTCCACAGATACGCAGTATTTT
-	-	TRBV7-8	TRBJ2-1	CASSLVRFTPYNEQFF	TGTGCCAGCAGCTTAGTGCGGTTCACTCCCTACAATGAGCAGTTCTTC
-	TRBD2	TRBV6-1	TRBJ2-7	CASSRATSASTTHYEQYF	TGTGCCAGCAGCCGCGCCACTAGCGCAAGCACCACTCACTACGAGCAGTACTTC
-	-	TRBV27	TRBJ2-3	CASRSDSHRVTSTDTQYF	TGTGCCAGCAGATCGGATTCCCATAGGGTCACTAGCACAGATACGCAGTATTTT
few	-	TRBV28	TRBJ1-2	CASSPGRAAGYTF	TGTGCCAGCAGTCCCGGTAGGGCTGCCGGCTACACCTTC
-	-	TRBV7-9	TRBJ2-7	CASSSDHEQYF	TGTGCCAGTAGTAGCGACCACGAGCAGTACTTC
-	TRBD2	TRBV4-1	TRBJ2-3	CASSQAGLAETDTQYF	TGCGCCAGCAGCCAGGCAGGACTAGCGGAGACAGATACGCAGTATTTT
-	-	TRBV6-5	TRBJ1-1	CASIQGFEAFF	TGTGCCAGCATCCAGGGATTTGAAGCTTTCTTT
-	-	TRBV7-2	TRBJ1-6	CASSFSGLSSPLHF	TGTGCCAGCAGCTTCAGTGGGTTGAGTTCACCCCTCCACTTT
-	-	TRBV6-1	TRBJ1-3	CASSLMSDPPGRGNTIYF	TGTGCCAGCAGCCTCATGTCGGACCCCCCGGGAAGAGGAAACACCATATATTTT
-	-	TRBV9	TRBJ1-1	CASSVVAGGTEAFF	TGTGCCAGCAGCGTAGTTGCGGGGGGCACTGAAGCTTTCTTT